This TCR beta chain appears in the sequencing data of a study of OX40 agonist ivuxolimab in advanced cancers. Study-level background: Patients in dose escalation had liver, melanoma, kidney or head and neck cancers. Study-wide points: CD8+ T cells (on average) carried more expanded clones than CD4+ T cells. At 0.1 to 3.0 mg/kg, clonal expansion of CD4+ and CD8+ blood T cells had occurred by week 6.

The V end was cut by 4 bases, the J end by 0 bases, with 1 base between. The CDR3 length is 11 residues. The germline gives CDR1 LNHDA, CDR2 SQIVND (reference sequence). TCRdb's table, derived via immunoSEQ multiplex PCR, lists solely in-frame clones and lacks some. This table holds 65,000 to 95,000 clones, roughly 94% found once. Of note for this clone: Its antigen is not known.

The sample consisted of CD4+ or CD8+ T cells sorted from blood, taken in a trial of the OX40 agonist ivuxolimab. The source of this sequence is an adult with an advanced solid tumor such as melanoma, head and neck, liver or kidney cancer. The V gene is TRBV19, the J gene TRBJ2-7; no definite D call. As DNA, the CDR3 is TGTGCCAGTAGTAACTCCTACGAGCAGTACTTC. Its translation is CASSNSYEQYF.